This T cell receptor (beta chain) was captured by sequencing in a study of shared clonotypes between healthy human individuals (dated by TCRdb to 2020 to 2022). In the study overall: A few men and a couple of women, aged 18 to 49 years, made up the cohort. To estimate repertoire size and how much clonotype sharing occurs between individuals, the study deeply sequenced the blood TCR repertoires of about 5 healthy adults. For each donor, three plates each were used for CD4 naive and CD4 memory, two plates were used for CD8 naive, and one plate was used for CD8 memory. Per donor, leukapheresis produced somewhere between about 0.9 and 10 billion PBMCs. To increase sequencing depth and limit assay-specific biases, TCR repertoire library preparation and sequencing were carried out by different laboratories using diverse techniques. What the research found in general, with its limitations: Sampling was limited to blood, and TCR repertoires in tissue likely differ from TCR repertoires in blood. When a few donors were compared, the shared fraction of clonotypes was about 5.4% for naive CD4, around 3.5% for naive CD8, more than 2% for memory CD4, and less than 0.45% for memory CD8. Pairwise subsampling indicated that sequencing depth was expected to affect the degree of clonotype sharing among donors. Clonotypes shared by all four sorted-subset donors showed higher generation probabilities than non-shared clonotypes. Naive subsets generally had larger estimated clonotype richness than memory subsets. The genetic and exposure-history diversity represented was limited by the small number of donors. Incomplete sequencing was indicated by rarefaction of sorted-subset datasets, despite the large sequencing depth.

Healthy HIV-negative adults with no recently reported acute infections or vaccinations were included as donors. Only Caucasian adults living in Nashville, Tennessee, USA were represented among the donors. CD4+ T cells were enriched by magnetic negative selection, after which naive cells were positively selected on CD45RA and the negative fraction was taken as the memory subset. Blood was obtained by leukapheresis, after which PBMCs were separated by Ficoll-Histopaque density gradient centrifugation and cryopreserved in liquid nitrogen vapor phase. Analytical flow cytometry was used to check the purity and quantity of every magnetically sorted T cell population. From each sorted fraction, genomic DNA was isolated and quantified by UV absorbance on a Nanodrop 2000c. Concerning this clone itself: The specificity of this receptor is unknown. The record has no base qualities; no much larger clone is one base away.

Using the deep immunoSEQ assay, TCR CDR3 regions were amplified from genomic DNA by multiplex PCR. Extracted genomic DNA from each cell subset was distributed evenly across all wells of several immunoSEQ 96-well plates, and each plate was treated as a replicate. For sorted subsets, approximately 190 ng of genomic DNA, equivalent to tens of thousands of T cell genomes, went into each replicate PCR. Purified libraries were measured with a Qubit 3.0 fluorometer, size-checked on a Bioanalyzer 2100, and measured again with the KAPA Library Quantification kit. Each immunoSEQ 96-well plate was sequenced on its own single-read 150-cycle Illumina NextSeq 550 flow cell. Regarding the original processing steps: Because the immunoSEQ output held only junctional sequences and lacked quality scores, the filtering could not match the filtering applied to full-length reads. To assign V/J genes and CDR3, sequences were annotated using PyIR, a Python wrapper for IgBLAST v1.9, with IMGT germline references. Reads with weak V/J assignments (E-value above 1e-6), missing CDR3, stop codons, out-of-frame junctions, or ambiguous translated residues were removed. V3J clonotypes were defined by identical inferred V gene, J gene, and CDR3 amino acid sequence. Percentage overlap between repertoires was computed as shared unique clonotypes divided by the size of the smaller repertoire. RTK rarefaction, the Chao1 estimator, and Recon v2.1 estimates of unobserved clonotypes were used to assess repertoire richness. Generation probabilities were computed with OLGA for all TCRbeta clonotypes obtained by the gDNA method from several donors. The clones in this table, taken by TCRdb from immuneACCESS, are in-frame only. Not every clone is retained; where verified, under half of the shortfall comes from an unresolved V gene, and the cause of the rest is unknown. Clone size and V and J calls were adopted from that table, with D and trimming inferred from the DNA. For this sample there are 1,100,000 or so clones; about four fifths appear just once. The top ten clones comprise approximately 0.5% of the sample.

The germline V gene gives CDR1 as SGHRS and CDR2 as YFSETQ. Counted from cysteine to phenylalanine, this CDR3 has 15 amino acids. The DNA shown is the 45-base CDR3, in frame from base 1. Germline trimming: 4 bases from V, 2 bases from J; junction bases outside gene matches: 5. The clonotype was recovered from a man between 18 and 29 years old in good health. Some clones in this sample may be carry-over from other donors' samples. Sequenced: memory CD4+ T cells from PBMCs. Per the publication, the cell subset or site label means: CD45RA-negative fraction. The chain employs TRBV5-1 and TRBJ2-5; TRBD1 aligns with 10 central bases. For the CDR3, the sequence is CASSGMGQGQETQYF. The DNA sequence follows: TGCGCCAGCAGCGGGATGGGACAGGGGCAAGAGACCCAGTACTTC.